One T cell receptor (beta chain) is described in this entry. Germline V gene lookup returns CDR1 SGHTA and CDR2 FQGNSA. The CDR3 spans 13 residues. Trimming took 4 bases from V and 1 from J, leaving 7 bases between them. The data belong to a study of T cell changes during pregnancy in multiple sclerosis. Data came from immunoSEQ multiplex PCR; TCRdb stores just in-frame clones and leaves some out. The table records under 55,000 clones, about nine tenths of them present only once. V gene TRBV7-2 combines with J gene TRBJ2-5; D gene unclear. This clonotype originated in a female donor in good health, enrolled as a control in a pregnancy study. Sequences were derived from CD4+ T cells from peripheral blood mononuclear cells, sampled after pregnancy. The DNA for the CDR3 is TGTGCCAGCAGCTCGGTCGGCCAAGAGACCCAGTACTTC. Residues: CASSSVGQETQYF.